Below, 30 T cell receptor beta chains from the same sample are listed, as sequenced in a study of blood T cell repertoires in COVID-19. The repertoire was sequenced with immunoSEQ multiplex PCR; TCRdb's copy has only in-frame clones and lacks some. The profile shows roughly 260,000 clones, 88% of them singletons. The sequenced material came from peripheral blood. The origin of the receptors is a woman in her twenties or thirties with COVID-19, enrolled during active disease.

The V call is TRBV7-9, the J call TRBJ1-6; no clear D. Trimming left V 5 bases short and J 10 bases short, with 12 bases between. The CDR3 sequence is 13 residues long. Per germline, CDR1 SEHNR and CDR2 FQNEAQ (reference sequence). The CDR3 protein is CASSPSSGSPLHF. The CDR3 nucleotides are TGTGCCAGCAGCCCTTCAAGCGGATCACCCCTCCACTTT.

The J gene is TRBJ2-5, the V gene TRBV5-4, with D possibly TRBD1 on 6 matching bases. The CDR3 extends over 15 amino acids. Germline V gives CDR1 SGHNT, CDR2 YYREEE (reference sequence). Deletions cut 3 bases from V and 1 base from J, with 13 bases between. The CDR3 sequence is CASSSRDRFQETQYF. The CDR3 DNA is TGTGCCAGCAGCTCCCGCGACAGGTTCCAAGAGACCCAGTACTTC.

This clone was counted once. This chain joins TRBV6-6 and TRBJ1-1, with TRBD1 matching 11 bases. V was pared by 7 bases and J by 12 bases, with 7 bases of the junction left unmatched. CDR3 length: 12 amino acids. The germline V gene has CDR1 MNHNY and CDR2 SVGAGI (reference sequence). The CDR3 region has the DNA TGTGCCAGCACGAGGACAGGGGGCGAGTCTTTCTTT. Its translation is CASTRTGGESFF.

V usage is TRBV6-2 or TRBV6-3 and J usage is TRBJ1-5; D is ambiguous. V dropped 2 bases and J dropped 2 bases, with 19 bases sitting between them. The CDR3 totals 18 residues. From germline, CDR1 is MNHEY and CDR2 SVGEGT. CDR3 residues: CASSYNLKSFSGNQPQHF. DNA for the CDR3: TGTGCCAGCAGTTACAATTTAAAGAGCTTCTCTGGCAATCAGCCCCAGCATTTT.

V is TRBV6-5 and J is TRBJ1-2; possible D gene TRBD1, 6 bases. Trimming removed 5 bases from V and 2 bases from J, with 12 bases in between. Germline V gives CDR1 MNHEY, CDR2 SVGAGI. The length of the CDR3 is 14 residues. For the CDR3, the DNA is TGTGCCAGCAGTCGGGACACTCCCAACTATGGCTACACCTTC. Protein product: CASSRDTPNYGYTF.

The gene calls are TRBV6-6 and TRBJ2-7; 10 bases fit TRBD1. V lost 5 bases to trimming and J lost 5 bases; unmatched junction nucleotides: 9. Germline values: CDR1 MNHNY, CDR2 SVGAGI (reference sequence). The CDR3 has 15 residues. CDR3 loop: CASSPRQGAVDEQYF. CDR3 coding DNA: TGTGCCAGCAGTCCCCGACAGGGGGCTGTTGACGAGCAGTACTTC.

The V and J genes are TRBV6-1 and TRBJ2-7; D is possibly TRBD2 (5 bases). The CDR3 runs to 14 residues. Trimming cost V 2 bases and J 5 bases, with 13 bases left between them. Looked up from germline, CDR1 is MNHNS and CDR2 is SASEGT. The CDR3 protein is CASSELPGNHEQYF. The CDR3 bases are TGTGCCAGCAGTGAACTGCCCGGGAACCACGAGCAGTACTTC.

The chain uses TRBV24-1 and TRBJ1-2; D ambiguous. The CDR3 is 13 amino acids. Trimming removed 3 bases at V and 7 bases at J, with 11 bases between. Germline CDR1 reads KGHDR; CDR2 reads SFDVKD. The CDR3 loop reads CATSDLGVSGYTF. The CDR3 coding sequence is TGTGCCACCAGTGATCTCGGGGTGTCTGGCTACACCTTC.

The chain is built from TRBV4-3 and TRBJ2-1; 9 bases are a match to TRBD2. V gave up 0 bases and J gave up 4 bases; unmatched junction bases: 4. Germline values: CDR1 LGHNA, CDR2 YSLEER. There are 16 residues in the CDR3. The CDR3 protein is CASSQDPAGGYNEQFF. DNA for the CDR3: TGCGCCAGCAGCCAAGATCCAGCGGGAGGATACAATGAGCAGTTCTTC.

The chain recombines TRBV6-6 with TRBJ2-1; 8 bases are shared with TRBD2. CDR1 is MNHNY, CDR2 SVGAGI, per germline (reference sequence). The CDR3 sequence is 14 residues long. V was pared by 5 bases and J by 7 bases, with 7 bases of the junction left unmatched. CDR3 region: CASSPREASNEQFF. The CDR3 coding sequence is TGTGCCAGCAGTCCGCGGGAGGCCAGTAATGAGCAGTTCTTC.

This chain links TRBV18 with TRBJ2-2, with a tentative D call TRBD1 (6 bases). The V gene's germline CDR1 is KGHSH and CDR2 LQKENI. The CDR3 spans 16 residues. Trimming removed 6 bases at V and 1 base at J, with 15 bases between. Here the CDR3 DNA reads TGTGCCAGCTCCCCCCGCCGGACAGAGAACACCGGGGAGCTGTTTTTT. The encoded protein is CASSPRRTENTGELFF.

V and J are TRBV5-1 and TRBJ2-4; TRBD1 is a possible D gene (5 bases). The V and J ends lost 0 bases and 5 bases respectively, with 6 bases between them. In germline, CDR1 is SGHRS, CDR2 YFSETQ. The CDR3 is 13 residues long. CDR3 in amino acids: CASSLGRENIQYF. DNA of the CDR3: TGCGCCAGCAGCTTGGGCAGGGAAAACATTCAGTACTTC.

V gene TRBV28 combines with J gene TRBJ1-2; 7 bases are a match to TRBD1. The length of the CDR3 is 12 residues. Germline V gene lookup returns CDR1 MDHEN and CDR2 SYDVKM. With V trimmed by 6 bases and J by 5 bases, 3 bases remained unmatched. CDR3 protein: CASRRDSYGYTF. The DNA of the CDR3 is TGTGCCAGCAGACGGGACAGTTATGGCTACACCTTC.

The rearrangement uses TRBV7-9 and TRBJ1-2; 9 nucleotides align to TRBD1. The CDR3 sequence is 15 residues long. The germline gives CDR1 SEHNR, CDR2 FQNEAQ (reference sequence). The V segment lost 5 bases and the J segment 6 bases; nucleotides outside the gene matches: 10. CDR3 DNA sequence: TGTGCCAGCAGCGCTGTACAGGGGGCGTTAAATGGCTACACCTTC. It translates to CASSAVQGALNGYTF.

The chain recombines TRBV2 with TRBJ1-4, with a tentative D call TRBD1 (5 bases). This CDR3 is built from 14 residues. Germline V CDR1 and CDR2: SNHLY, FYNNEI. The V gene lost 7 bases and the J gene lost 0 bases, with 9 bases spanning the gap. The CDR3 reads CASTDSATNEKLFF. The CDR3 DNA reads TGTGCCAGCACTGACAGCGCAACTAATGAAAAACTGTTTTTT.

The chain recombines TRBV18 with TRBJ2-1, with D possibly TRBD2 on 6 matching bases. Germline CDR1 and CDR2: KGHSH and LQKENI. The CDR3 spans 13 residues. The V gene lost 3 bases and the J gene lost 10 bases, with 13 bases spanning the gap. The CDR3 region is CASSPAGTGEQFF. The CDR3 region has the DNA TGTGCCAGCTCACCGGCGGGGACTGGGGAGCAGTTCTTC.

The CDR3 region has the DNA TGTGCCAGTAGTACGACCGTACTAAATGGCTACACCTTC. Translating it yields CASSTTVLNGYTF. The chain carries TRBV19 and TRBJ1-2; no firm D call. Germline CDR1 reads LNHDA; CDR2 reads SQIVND (reference sequence). The CDR3 is 13 residues long. Trimming stripped 4 bases from V and 6 bases from J, with 12 bases between.

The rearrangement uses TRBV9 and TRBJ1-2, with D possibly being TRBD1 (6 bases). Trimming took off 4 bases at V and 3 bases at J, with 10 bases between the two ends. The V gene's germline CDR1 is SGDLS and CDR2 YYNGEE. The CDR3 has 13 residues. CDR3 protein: CASSIGTYYGYTF. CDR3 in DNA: TGTGCCAGCAGCATCGGGACATACTATGGCTACACCTTC.

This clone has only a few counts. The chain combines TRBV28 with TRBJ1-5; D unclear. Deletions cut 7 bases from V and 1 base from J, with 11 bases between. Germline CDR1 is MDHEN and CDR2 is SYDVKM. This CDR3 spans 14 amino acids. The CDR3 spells CASTGQSSNQPQHF. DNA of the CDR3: TGTGCCAGCACGGGTCAATCGAGCAATCAGCCCCAGCATTTT.

CDR3 protein: CSVDQNRKLFF. In DNA form, the CDR3 reads TGCAGCGTTGACCAGAATCGAAAACTGTTTTTT. The V call is TRBV29-1, the J call TRBJ1-4; D not resolved. CDR1 is SQVTM and CDR2 is ANQGSEA in the germline V gene. Between the trimmed V and J ends, which lost 3 bases and 10 bases, there was a span of 9 bases. The CDR3 is made up of 11 amino acids.

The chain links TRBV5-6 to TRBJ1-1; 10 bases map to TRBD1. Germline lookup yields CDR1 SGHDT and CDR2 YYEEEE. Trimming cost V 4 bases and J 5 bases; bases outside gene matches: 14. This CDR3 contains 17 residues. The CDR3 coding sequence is TGTGCCAGCAGCCCTGATGGGGGACAGGGGCGACGAACTGAAGCTTTCTTT. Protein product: CASSPDGGQGRRTEAFF. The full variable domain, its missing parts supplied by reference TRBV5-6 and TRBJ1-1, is DAGVTQSPTHLIKTRGQQVTLRCSPKSGHDTVSWYQQALGQGPQFIFQYYEEEERQRGNFPDRFSGHQFPNYSSELNVNALLLGDSALYLCASSPDGGQGRRTEAFFGQGTRLTVV.

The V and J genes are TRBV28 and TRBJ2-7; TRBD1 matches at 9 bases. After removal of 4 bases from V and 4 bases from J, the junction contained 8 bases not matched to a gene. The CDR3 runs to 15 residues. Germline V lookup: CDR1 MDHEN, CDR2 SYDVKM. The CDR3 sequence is CASSYDRGVAYEQYF. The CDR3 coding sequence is TGTGCCAGCAGTTACGACAGGGGGGTCGCTTACGAGCAGTACTTC.

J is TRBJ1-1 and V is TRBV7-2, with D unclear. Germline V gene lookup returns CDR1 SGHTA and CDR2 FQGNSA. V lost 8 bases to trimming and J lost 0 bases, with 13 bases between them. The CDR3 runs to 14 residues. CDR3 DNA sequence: TGTGCCAGCGAAAGAGCGAGGGTGAACACTGAAGCTTTCTTT. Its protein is CASERARVNTEAFF.

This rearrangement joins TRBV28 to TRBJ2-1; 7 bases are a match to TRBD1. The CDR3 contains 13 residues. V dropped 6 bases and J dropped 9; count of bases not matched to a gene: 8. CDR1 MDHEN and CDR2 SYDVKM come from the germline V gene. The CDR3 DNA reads TGTGCCAGCAGGGAGACAGGGCTGTTTGAGCAGTTCTTC. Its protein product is CASRETGLFEQFF.

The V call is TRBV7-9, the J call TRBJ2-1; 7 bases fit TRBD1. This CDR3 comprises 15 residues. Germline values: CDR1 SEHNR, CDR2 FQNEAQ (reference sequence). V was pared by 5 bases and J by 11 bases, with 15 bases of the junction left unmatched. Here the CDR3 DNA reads TGTGCCAGCAGCGGTGACAGGGTACGCCAAGAACAGCAGTTCTTC. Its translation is CASSGDRVRQEQQFF.

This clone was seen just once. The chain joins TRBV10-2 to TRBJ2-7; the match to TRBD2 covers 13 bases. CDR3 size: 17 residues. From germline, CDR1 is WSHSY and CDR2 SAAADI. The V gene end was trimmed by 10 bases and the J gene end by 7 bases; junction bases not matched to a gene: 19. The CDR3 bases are TGCGCCACCCTTAATTTCGAAGGACTAGCGGGAGTAGGAGAGCAGTACTTC. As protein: CATLNFEGLAGVGEQYF.

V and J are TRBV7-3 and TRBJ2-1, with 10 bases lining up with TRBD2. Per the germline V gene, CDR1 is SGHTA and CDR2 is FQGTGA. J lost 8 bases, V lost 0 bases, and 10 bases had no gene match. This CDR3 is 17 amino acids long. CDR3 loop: CASSLTHSSLAGDEQFF. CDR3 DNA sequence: TGTGCCAGCAGCTTAACACACTCTTCTCTAGCGGGAGATGAGCAGTTCTTC. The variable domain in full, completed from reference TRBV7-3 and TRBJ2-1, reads GAGVSQTPSNKVTEKGKYVELRCDPISGHTALYWYRQSLGQGPEFLIYFQGTGAADDSGLPNDRFFAVRPEGSVSTLKIQRTERGDSAVYLCASSLTHSSLAGDEQFFGPGTRLTVL.

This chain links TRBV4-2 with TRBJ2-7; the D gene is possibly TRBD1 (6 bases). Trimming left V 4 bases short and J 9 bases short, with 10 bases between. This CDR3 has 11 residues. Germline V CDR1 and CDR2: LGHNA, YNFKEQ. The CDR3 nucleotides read TGTGCCAGCAGCCCAGGGGTCCTGCAGTACTTC. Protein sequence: CASSPGVLQYF.

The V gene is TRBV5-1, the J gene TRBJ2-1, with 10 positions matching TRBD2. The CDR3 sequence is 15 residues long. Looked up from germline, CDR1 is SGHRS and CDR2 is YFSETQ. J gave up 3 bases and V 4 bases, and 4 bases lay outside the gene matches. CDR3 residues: CASSLGLAVYNEQFF. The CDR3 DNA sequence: TGCGCCAGCAGCCTCGGACTAGCGGTCTACAATGAGCAGTTCTTC. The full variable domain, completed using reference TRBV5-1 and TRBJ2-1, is KAGVTQTPRYLIKTRGQQVTLSCSPISGHRSVSWYQQTPGQGLQFLFEYFSETQRNKGNFPGRFSGRQFSNSRSEMNVSTLELGDSALYLCASSLGLAVYNEQFFGPGTRLTVL.

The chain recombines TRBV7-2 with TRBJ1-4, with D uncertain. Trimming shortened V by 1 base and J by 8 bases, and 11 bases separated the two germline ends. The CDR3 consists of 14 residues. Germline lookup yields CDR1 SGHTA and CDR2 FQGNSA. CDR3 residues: CASSLVSTTEKLFF. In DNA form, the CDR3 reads TGTGCCAGCAGCTTAGTATCCACAACGGAAAAACTGTTTTTT.